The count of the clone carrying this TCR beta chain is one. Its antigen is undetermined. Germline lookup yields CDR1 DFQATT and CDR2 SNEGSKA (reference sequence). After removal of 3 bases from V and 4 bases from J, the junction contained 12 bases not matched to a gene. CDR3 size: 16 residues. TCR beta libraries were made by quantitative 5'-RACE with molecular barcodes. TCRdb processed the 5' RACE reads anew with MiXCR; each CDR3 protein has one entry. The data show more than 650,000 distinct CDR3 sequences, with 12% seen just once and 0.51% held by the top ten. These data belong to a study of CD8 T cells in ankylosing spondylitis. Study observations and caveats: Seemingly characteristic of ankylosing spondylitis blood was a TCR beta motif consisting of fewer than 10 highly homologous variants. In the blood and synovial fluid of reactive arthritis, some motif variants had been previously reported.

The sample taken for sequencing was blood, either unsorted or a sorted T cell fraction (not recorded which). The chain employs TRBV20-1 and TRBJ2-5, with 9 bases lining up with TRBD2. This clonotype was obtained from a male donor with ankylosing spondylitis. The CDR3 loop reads CSASSPTGTSRETQYF. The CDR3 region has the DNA TGCAGTGCTAGCTCCCCCACCGGGACTAGCAGAGAGACCCAGTACTTC.